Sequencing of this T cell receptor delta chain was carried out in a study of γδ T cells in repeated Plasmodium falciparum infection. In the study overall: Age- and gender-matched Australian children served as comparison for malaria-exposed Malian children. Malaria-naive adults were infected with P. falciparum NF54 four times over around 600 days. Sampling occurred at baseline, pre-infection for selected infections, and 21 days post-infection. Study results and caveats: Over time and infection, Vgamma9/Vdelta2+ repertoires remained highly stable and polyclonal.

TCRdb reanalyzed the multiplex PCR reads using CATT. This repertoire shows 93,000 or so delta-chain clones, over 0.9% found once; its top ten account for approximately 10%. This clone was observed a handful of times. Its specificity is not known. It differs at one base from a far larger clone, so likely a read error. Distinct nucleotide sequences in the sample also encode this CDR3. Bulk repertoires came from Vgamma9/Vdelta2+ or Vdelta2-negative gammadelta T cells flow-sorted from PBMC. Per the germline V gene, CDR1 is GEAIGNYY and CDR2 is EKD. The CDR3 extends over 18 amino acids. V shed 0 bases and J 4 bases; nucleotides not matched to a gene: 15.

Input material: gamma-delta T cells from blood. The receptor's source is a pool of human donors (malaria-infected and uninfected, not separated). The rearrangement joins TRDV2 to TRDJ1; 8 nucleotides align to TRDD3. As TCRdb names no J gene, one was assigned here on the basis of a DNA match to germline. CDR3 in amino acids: CACDTRKTFGGSGDKLIF. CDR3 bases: TGTGCCTGTGACACCCGTAAAACGTTTGGGGGATCCGGCGATAAACTCATCTTT.